This T cell receptor beta chain was documented in a study of blood T cell repertoires in COVID-19. The CDR3 covers 15 residues. Trimming removed 1 base at V and 0 bases at J, with 11 bases between. CDR1 SGHTS and CDR2 YDEGEE come from the germline V gene. As processed by the authors: Reference gene primers were amplified, and this amplification served to estimate nucleated cell counts. The repertoire was sequenced with immunoSEQ multiplex PCR; TCRdb's copy has only in-frame clones and lacks some. Clone size and the V and J calls come from that table; the DNA yielded D and trimming. The sample carries fewer than 300,000 clones, around 85% recorded once.

This clonotype was obtained from a woman aged 50 to 65 who had recovered from COVID-19. The sequenced sample consisted of PBMCs or T cells enriched from blood (not recorded which). The chain uses TRBV5-8 and TRBJ2-7; no firm D call. The CDR3 here is CASSLWQSSSYEQYF. In DNA, the CDR3 is TGTGCCAGCAGCTTGTGGCAGTCGTCCTCCTACGAGCAGTACTTC.